A selection of T cell receptor beta chains follows, all from one sample in a study of blood T cell repertoires in COVID-19. Using immunoSEQ multiplex PCR, the repertoire was profiled, and TCRdb retains in-frame clones only, with some absent. The data show 150,000 to 200,000 clones, roughly 80% seen once. Sequencing was performed on peripheral blood. Source of these receptors: a human donor in a cohort sampled during active COVID-19. Both conserved end residues are part of each CDR3. A D gene is named only where the DNA matches it firmly. Clone sizes are given selectively: once, few, many, or a class where the clone is expanded.

j_call | d_call | cdr3_length | clone_size | v_call | cdr3_nt | cdr3_aa
TRBJ1-6 | TRBD1 | 18 | . | TRBV9 | TGTGCCAGCAGCGGGGACAGGGGAAAGCCCTCCTATAATTCACCCCTCCACTTT | CASSGDRGKPSYNSPLHF
TRBJ1-2 | . | 12 | . | TRBV5-6 | TGTGCCAGCAGCTTGGGGACAGCCGGCTACACCTTC | CASSLGTAGYTF
TRBJ2-3 | TRBD2 | 17 | . | TRBV3-1/TRBV3-2 | TGTGCCAGCAGCCAAGGAGAAGCGGGGGGCAGCGCAGATACGCAGTATTTT | CASSQGEAGGSADTQYF
TRBJ1-2 | . | 14 | . | TRBV3-1/TRBV3-2 | TGTGCCAGCAGCCAAGACCCCGAACCGACAGGCTACACCTTC | CASSQDPEPTGYTF
TRBJ1-5 | TRBD1 | 16 | . | TRBV7-2 | TGTGCCAGCAGCTACCGGACAGGGGAATTCAATCAGCCCCAGCATTTT | CASSYRTGEFNQPQHF
TRBJ2-5 | . | 19 | . | TRBV9 | TGTGCCAGCAGCGTAGTATTCCCTCGTAAGGGGTTGAAACAAGAGACCCAGTACTTC | CASSVVFPRKGLKQETQYF
TRBJ2-7 | . | 13 | . | TRBV13 | TGTGCCAGCAGCTTAGCGCGGGCGGACGAGCAGTACTTC | CASSLARADEQYF
TRBJ2-1 | TRBD1 | 15 | many | TRBV18 | TGTGCCAGCTCACTGGGACAGGGGGATAACAATGAGCAGTTCTTC | CASSLGQGDNNEQFF
TRBJ1-5 | TRBD1 | 13 | . | TRBV25-1 | TGTGCCAGCAGAGGACAGGGTAATCAGCCCCAGCATTTT | CASRGQGNQPQHF
TRBJ1-3 | TRBD1 | 16 | . | TRBV18 | TGTGCCAGCTCACCAACAGGGGGCACCTCTGGAAACACCATATATTTT | CASSPTGGTSGNTIYF
TRBJ2-5 | TRBD1 | 15 | once | TRBV5-1 | TGCGCCAGCAGCATCGGACAGGAACGGGGAGAGACCCAGTACTTC | CASSIGQERGETQYF